The sequence of this T cell receptor beta chain was determined in a study of CD8+ T cells in alopecia areata. About the study: Tofacitinib administration to treated patients was oral, at 5 to 10 mg twice daily. Tofacitinib was given for 6 to 18 months, then stopped for 6 months.

Study results and caveats: Since there was just one nonresponder, nobody can yet say how baseline CD8+ expansion ties to response. Many expanded lesional clones remained in scalp and blood on tofacitinib.

Reverse transcription of extracted RNA yielded cDNA, which provided the sequencing template. Assay used: immunoSEQ multiplex PCR; TCRdb lists only in-frame clones, some missing. The sample contains 150,000 to 200,000 clones, under 70% of which appear only once. Sample treatment: oral pan-JAK inhibitor, 5-10 mg twice daily. Comment on this clone: Its antigen is unknown.

The source is a human donor with alopecia areata. The material was CD4+ T cells sorted from blood, obtained at week 4, from a patient treated with tofacitinib.

In DNA, the CDR3 is TGTGCCAGCAGTTACGGAACAGGAGGTACTGAAGCTTTCTTT. Translating gives CASSYGTGGTEAFF. V gene TRBV6-5 combines with J gene TRBJ1-1; tentatively, D is TRBD1 (5 bases). The CDR3 has 14 residues. CDR1 is MNHEY and CDR2 is SVGAGI in the germline V gene. The V and J ends lost 2 bases and 5 bases respectively, with 12 bases between them.